This entry lists 13 T cell receptor beta chains sequenced from one sample in a study of cytomegalovirus exposure and HLA in healthy donors. It was with 60 Vbeta and 13 Jbeta primers that the PCR ran. TCRdb's table, derived via immunoSEQ multiplex PCR, lists solely in-frame clones and lacks some. Of under 90,000 clones detected, less than 75% appear once; the ten largest clones hold roughly 7.2%. Sequenced material: PBMCs. These receptors originate from a man between 40 and 49 years old in good health and CMV-seropositive.

The chain combines TRBV2 with TRBJ2-7; D is perhaps TRBD2 (6 bases). V gave up 5 bases and J gave up 6 bases, with 14 bases separating them. Germline V gene lookup returns CDR1 SNHLY and CDR2 FYNNEI. The CDR3 length is 13 residues. The CDR3 DNA reads TGTGCCAGCAGTACCAACCAGGGAGGCGAGCAGTACTTC. This translates into CASSTNQGGEQYF.

The chain recombines TRBV5-6 with TRBJ1-1; TRBD1 might be the D (6 bases). CDR3 length: 14 amino acids. V was shortened by 5 bases and J by 3 bases, with 14 bases between the two germline ends. In germline, CDR1 is SGHDT, CDR2 YYEEEE. The CDR3 coding sequence is TGTGCCAGCAGGACTGTAGGGGGATACACTGAAGCTTTCTTT. It codes for CASRTVGGYTEAFF.

V and J are TRBV5-8 and TRBJ2-1; 10 nucleotides align to TRBD2. Germline assignment: CDR1 SGHTS and CDR2 YDEGEE. The CDR3 sequence is 15 residues long. Losses at the gene ends were 2 bases for V and 4 bases for J; bases not matched to a gene: 3. The CDR3 sequence is CASSFGLADYNEQFF. CDR3 nucleotides: TGTGCCAGCAGCTTCGGACTAGCGGATTACAATGAGCAGTTCTTC.

The chain links TRBV9 to TRBJ2-3; tentatively, D is TRBD2 (5 bases). This CDR3 is built from 17 residues. The germline gives CDR1 SGDLS, CDR2 YYNGEE. The V gene lost 4 bases and the J gene lost 4 bases, with 22 bases spanning the gap. The CDR3: CASSRGSAIGSSDTQYF. The CDR3 bases are TGTGCCAGCAGCCGGGGTAGCGCGATAGGGTCCTCAGATACGCAGTATTTT.

This clone was detected only once. This rearrangement joins TRBV7-9 to TRBJ2-5, with 13 bases matching TRBD2. The CDR3 consists of 16 residues. With 3 bases clipped from V and 5 bases from J, the junction kept 6 bases outside the gene matches. CDR1 and CDR2 from the germline V gene are SEHNR and FQNEAQ (reference sequence). For the CDR3, the DNA is TGTGCCAGCAGCTTTACTAGCGGGAGGGTTCTGGAGACCCAGTACTTC. This sequence encodes CASSFTSGRVLETQYF.

V and J are TRBV7-2 and TRBJ1-1; a possible D gene is TRBD1 (5 bases). From germline, CDR1 is SGHTA and CDR2 FQGNSA. V lost 1 base, J lost 2 bases, and 8 bases lay in between. The CDR3 runs 14 residues. CDR3 sequence reads: CASSLGRGNTEAFF. The CDR3, as DNA: TGTGCCAGCAGCTTAGGGAGGGGAAACACTGAAGCTTTCTTT.

The chain carries TRBV5-1 and TRBJ1-1, with no clear D. Per germline, CDR1 SGHRS and CDR2 YFSETQ. With 4 bases removed from V and 5 bases from J, the gap between germline ends came to 12 bases. This CDR3 region has 13 residues. DNA for the CDR3: TGCGCCAGCAGCGAGACTAGCTGGACTGAAGCTTTCTTT. Translation: CASSETSWTEAFF.

V usage is TRBV7-3 and J usage is TRBJ2-3, with 13 bases identical to TRBD2. Trimming took 2 bases from V and 3 from J; bases not matched to a gene: 8. Germline lookup yields CDR1 SGHTA and CDR2 FQGTGA. This CDR3 region has 18 residues. The CDR3 nucleotides read TGTGCCAGCAGCTTAGGGGGACTAGCGGGAATAGCAACAGATACGCAGTATTTT. Protein: CASSLGGLAGIATDTQYF.

The chain couples TRBV4-2 to TRBJ2-4, with D hard to call. The germline CDR1 and CDR2 sequences are LGHNA and YNFKEQ. The CDR3 covers 18 residues. Trimming removed 0 bases at V and 5 bases at J, with 20 bases between. For the CDR3, the DNA is TGTGCCAGCAGCCAAGATCATCGAACGAATAGCAAACAAAACATTCAGTACTTC. The encoded protein is CASSQDHRTNSKQNIQYF.

The J gene is TRBJ1-1, the V gene TRBV5-4; D might be TRBD1 (5 bases). Germline CDR1 reads SGHNT; CDR2 reads YYREEE (reference sequence). Deletions cut 3 bases from V and 11 bases from J, with 17 bases between. The CDR3 has 13 amino acids. The CDR3 region has the DNA TGTGCCAGCAGCTCACAGGCTGGCGGGACGGCTTTCTTT. Residues: CASSSQAGGTAFF.

The chain uses TRBV7-9 and TRBJ2-5; TRBD1 might be the D (7 bases). Looked up from germline, CDR1 is SEHNR and CDR2 is FQNEAQ (reference sequence). There are 14 residues in the CDR3. With 1 base removed from V and 5 bases from J, the gap between germline ends came to 11 bases. This CDR3 is CASSLETGRETQYF. CDR3 bases: TGTGCCAGCAGCTTAGAGACAGGGAGGGAGACCCAGTACTTC.

The chain employs TRBV7-6 and TRBJ2-3, with TRBD2 identical over 10 bases. The CDR3 length is 16 residues. CDR1 and CDR2 (germline): SGHVS, FNYEAQ. The V segment lost 4 bases and the J segment 0 bases; nucleotides outside the gene matches: 4. CDR3 sequence reads: CASSYGLAASTDTQYF. For the CDR3, the DNA is TGTGCCAGCAGCTACGGACTAGCGGCGAGCACAGATACGCAGTATTTT.

J is TRBJ2-7 and V is TRBV28; 7 bases are shared with TRBD2. Looked up from germline, CDR1 is MDHEN and CDR2 is SYDVKM. The CDR3 is 13 amino acids. J gave up 6 bases and V 6 bases, and 8 bases lay outside the gene matches. CDR3 protein: CASRSGGVTEQYF. The CDR3 DNA follows: TGTGCCAGCAGGTCGGGAGGAGTAACCGAGCAGTACTTC.